Shown below are 10 T cell receptor beta chains from a single sample sequenced in a study of response to subunit inactivated influenza vaccine. TCRdb processed the RT-PCR reads anew with MiXCR; each CDR3 protein has one entry. Of fewer than 600,000 distinct CDR3 sequences in the sample, approximately 7.2% were seen once. The sample consisted of PBMCs from blood, taken less than 30 months after vaccination. The receptor set was obtained from a man between 50 and 69 years old who received an inactivated influenza vaccine.

This clonotype was observed at least ten times. The rearrangement joins TRBV5-6 to TRBJ2-3; TRBD2 aligns across 10 bases. V was pared by 5 bases and J by 6 bases, with 6 bases of the junction left unmatched. Germline CDR1 reads SGHDT; CDR2 reads YYEEEE. This CDR3 has 14 residues. CDR3 sequence reads: CASRPSGRGDTQYF. The DNA for the CDR3 is TGTGCCAGCAGACCTAGCGGGAGAGGGGATACGCAGTATTTT.

This clonotype was observed a handful of times. The gene calls are TRBV20-1 and TRBJ2-1, with a possible D match to TRBD1 (6 bases). Trimming removed 1 base from V and 11 bases from J, with 15 bases in between. Looked up from germline, CDR1 is DFQATT and CDR2 is SNEGSKA (reference sequence). CDR3 length equals 13 residues. Here the CDR3 DNA reads TGCAGTGCTAGAGGTCGGACAGCTTTTAAGCAGTTCTTC. Translation gives CSARGRTAFKQFF.

The rearrangement uses TRBV29-1 and TRBJ1-2; the D gene is possibly TRBD1 (6 bases). Per the germline V gene, CDR1 is SQVTM and CDR2 is ANQGSEA. V was trimmed by 4 bases and J by 5 bases, leaving 17 bases between them. The length of the CDR3 is 14 residues. The CDR3 loop reads CSVALGGPAYGYTF. CDR3 DNA sequence: TGCAGCGTTGCTCTGGGGGGGCCGGCATATGGCTACACCTTC.

This clonotype was picked up a small number of times. This chain uses TRBV6-5 with TRBJ2-7; D is unresolved. CDR3 size: 11 residues. The germline V gene encodes CDR1 MNHEY and CDR2 SVGAGI. The germline V and J ends were trimmed by 7 bases and 3 bases, with 7 bases remaining between them. The CDR3 DNA is TGTGCCAGCAAGTTCGGCTACGAGCAGTACTTC. Amino acids: CASKFGYEQYF.

Ten or more counts support this clonotype. The V call is TRBV6-5, the J call TRBJ2-3; TRBD2 aligns across 10 bases. The ends lost 2 bases at V and 2 bases at J; junction bases unmatched: 13. The CDR3 sequence is 19 residues long. Germline CDR1 reads MNHEY; CDR2 reads SVGAGI. The CDR3 sequence is CASSYGRTDSGGYTDTQYF. CDR3 coding DNA: TGTGCCAGCAGTTACGGAAGAACCGATAGCGGGGGGTACACAGATACGCAGTATTTT.

This clonotype has more than one count but fewer than ten. The V and J genes are TRBV4-1 and TRBJ1-2, with D perhaps matching TRBD1 (6 bases). V lost 0 bases, J lost 8 bases, and 19 bases lay in between. Germline V gives CDR1 MGHRA, CDR2 YSYEKL. The CDR3 runs 16 residues. CDR3 DNA sequence: TGCGCCAGCAGCCAAGAAGAGGGGGTCACCCCATTCGGCTACACCTTC. Amino acids: CASSQEEGVTPFGYTF.

Only a few counts were recorded for this clonotype. V gene TRBV12-3 or TRBV12-4 combines with J gene TRBJ2-5, with D unresolved. V was shortened by 2 bases and J by 1 base, with 11 bases between the two germline ends. The CDR3 length is 15 residues. The CDR3 region is CASSLYRNRQETQYF. Here the CDR3 DNA reads TGTGCCAGCAGTTTATACCGGAACCGCCAAGAGACCCAGTACTTC.

A few counts support this clonotype. The rearrangement uses TRBV20-1 and TRBJ2-7; TRBD1 matches 8 bases. CDR1 and CDR2 from the germline V gene are DFQATT and SNEGSKA (reference sequence). There are 13 residues in the CDR3. The J segment lost 6 bases and the V segment lost 2 bases, leaving 6 bases of the junction unmatched. The CDR3 loop reads CSARIRGPLEQYF. The CDR3 DNA follows: TGCAGTGCTAGAATCAGGGGGCCCCTCGAGCAGTACTTC.

The chain joins TRBV18 to TRBJ2-7; possible D gene TRBD2, 5 bases. Germline V lookup: CDR1 KGHSH, CDR2 LQKENI. The CDR3 is 14 residues long. Trimming removed 2 bases from V and 7 bases from J, with 15 bases in between. The CDR3 nucleotides read TGTGCCAGCTCACCATCAGCCGCGACGGGGGAGCAGTACTTC. Residues: CASSPSAATGEQYF.

In this sample, this clonotype turned up a few times. V and J are TRBV20-1 and TRBJ2-3, with D perhaps matching TRBD2 (5 bases). This CDR3 has 16 residues. Per germline, CDR1 DFQATT and CDR2 SNEGSKA (reference sequence). V lost 3 bases and J 0 bases, leaving 16 bases between the germline ends. CDR3 DNA: TGCAGTGCTAGCTCTCGAGGGAGTGAAAGCACAGATACGCAGTATTTT. This gives the protein CSASSRGSESTDTQYF.